This T cell receptor beta chain is from a study of cytomegalovirus exposure and HLA in healthy donors. V was shortened by 4 bases and J by 4 bases, with 22 bases between the two germline ends. The CDR3 covers 17 residues. Germline loops: CDR1 MNHEY, CDR2 SMNVEV (reference sequence). Study-level findings and limits: In a later analysis, specific HLA alleles were associated with more than 15,000 TCR beta sequences at a 0.05 false discovery rate. No immune exposure information besides CMV serostatus was available. With later analysis, a missense DCLRE1C variant became linked to TCR beta V- and J-gene trimming.

The PCR made use of 60 Vbeta and 13 Jbeta primers. The assay was immunoSEQ multiplex PCR, and TCRdb's table has in-frame clones only and misses some. This table has 95,000 to 100,000 clones, 65% to 80% appearing once. Comments on this clone: Its antigen remains unidentified.

The sequencing sample was made of PBMCs. V is TRBV27 and J is TRBJ1-1; possible D gene TRBD1, 5 bases. The clonotype was recovered from a man aged 35-49 years in good health and CMV-seropositive. The CDR3 DNA follows: TGTGCCAGCAGTTCTCCGACCATGCAGGGATCGGGCACTGAAGCTTTCTTT. This gives the protein CASSSPTMQGSGTEAFF.